Below, 14 T cell receptor beta chains from the same sample are listed, as sequenced in a study of T cell changes during pregnancy in multiple sclerosis. Assay used: immunoSEQ multiplex PCR; TCRdb lists only in-frame clones, some missing. The profile covers about 24,000 clones, with around 86% appearing a single time and 0.8% to 1.3% taken by the ten largest. This specimen consisted of CD4+ T cells from peripheral blood mononuclear cells, obtained in the second trimester of pregnancy. All receptors come from a female donor in good health, enrolled as a control in a pregnancy study.

This clone has only one observation. This chain links TRBV10-3 with TRBJ1-1; tentatively, D is TRBD1 (5 bases). CDR1 is ENHRY, CDR2 SYGVKD, per germline. The CDR3 length is 14 residues. V lost 3 bases, J lost 4 bases, and 12 bases lay in between. CDR3 bases: TGTGCCATCAGTGAAGGGGAAGAGAGCACTGAAGCTTTCTTT. It specifies CAISEGEESTEAFF.

V usage is TRBV7-9 and J usage is TRBJ2-5; 8 bases align to TRBD2. The J segment lost 2 bases and the V segment lost 1 base, leaving 9 bases of the junction unmatched. Germline assignment: CDR1 SEHNR and CDR2 FQNEAQ (reference sequence). The CDR3 has 17 amino acids. CDR3 nucleotides: TGTGCCAGCAGCTTAGTGGGGACTAGGCTACTACAAGAGACCCAGTACTTC. This gives the protein CASSLVGTRLLQETQYF. Full variable domain (remainder filled in from reference TRBV7-9 and TRBJ2-5): DTGVSQNPRHKITKRGQNVTFRCDPISEHNRLYWYRQTLGQGPEFLTYFQNEAQLEKSRLLSDRFSAERPKGSFSTLEIQRTEQGDSAMYLCASSLVGTRLLQETQYFGPGTRLLVL.

Details on this clone: The germline gene is not matched at one end of the junction; a read error may be the cause. The same CDR3 arises from other DNA sequences in this sample as well. V is TRBV5-5 and J is TRBJ2-3, with TRBD2 matching 8 bases. Per the germline V gene, CDR1 is SGHKS and CDR2 is YYEKEE (reference sequence). The CDR3 totals 14 residues. The CDR3 region is CASSFGGGTDTQYF. CDR3 in DNA: TGCGCCAGCAGCTTCGGGGGGGGCACAGATACGCAGTATTTT.

This clone was seen once. This rearrangement joins TRBV9 to TRBJ2-2; the match to TRBD1 covers 8 bases. Germline CDR1 reads SGDLS; CDR2 reads YYNGEE. Trimming at V came to 4 bases and at J to 0 bases, leaving 8 bases not matched to a gene. The CDR3 is made up of 17 amino acids. This chain's CDR3 is CASSFSRTGPNTGELFF. CDR3 in DNA: TGTGCCAGCAGCTTTTCTAGGACAGGGCCGAACACCGGGGAGCTGTTTTTT.

V is TRBV15 and J is TRBJ1-5; D ambiguous. The CDR3 extends over 16 amino acids. Trimming removed 5 bases at V and 2 bases at J, with 16 bases between. CDR1 is LNHNV and CDR2 is YYDKDF in the germline V gene (reference sequence). The CDR3 reads CATSPADTRGNQPQHF. CDR3 nucleotides: TGTGCCACCAGCCCCGCAGATACACGGGGCAATCAGCCCCAGCATTTT.

This clone showed up just once. The CDR3 loop reads CASSRSQGPDTQYF. CDR3 nucleotide sequence: TGCGCCAGCAGCAGAAGCCAGGGGCCAGATACGCAGTATTTT. The chain joins TRBV4-3 to TRBJ2-3; a possible D gene is TRBD1 (6 bases). V was shortened by 5 bases and J by 4 bases, with 13 bases between the two germline ends. CDR3 length equals 14 residues. Germline V gene sequence: CDR1 LGHNA, CDR2 YSLEER.

This clone counts as medium-sized. This sequence joins TRBV7-9 and TRBJ1-2; 9 positions agree with TRBD1. The V segment lost 5 bases and the J segment 6 bases; nucleotides outside the gene matches: 4. The CDR3 totals 13 residues. Looked up from germline, CDR1 is SEHNR and CDR2 is FQNEAQ (reference sequence). CDR3 coding DNA: TGTGCCAGCAGCCGGGACAGGGCCGATGGCTACACCTTC. Protein product: CASSRDRADGYTF.

The J gene is TRBJ2-5, the V gene TRBV5-4; 15 bases match TRBD2. The germline CDR1 and CDR2 sequences are SGHNT and YYREEE (reference sequence). This CDR3 has 17 residues. Unmatched junction bases numbered 12, after V lost 6 bases and J lost 6 bases. The CDR3 loop is CASTHRTSGGAGKTQYF. CDR3 coding DNA: TGTGCCAGCACCCATAGGACTAGCGGGGGGGCCGGGAAGACCCAGTACTTC.

This clone was recorded only once. V and J are TRBV27 and TRBJ2-3; 12 bases match TRBD2. The germline V gene encodes CDR1 MNHEY and CDR2 SMNVEV (reference sequence). V trimming: 6 bases; J trimming: 4 bases; junction bases outside the gene matches: 8. The CDR3 totals 16 residues. CDR3 protein: CASSATSGRRADTQYF. DNA of the CDR3: TGTGCCAGCAGCGCAACTAGCGGGAGGCGGGCAGATACGCAGTATTTT.

The sample holds a few counts of this clone. The V and J genes are TRBV7-9 and TRBJ2-7; D is perhaps TRBD2 (6 bases). Trimming took off 1 base at V and 6 bases at J, with 13 bases between the two ends. Per germline, CDR1 SEHNR and CDR2 FQNEAQ (reference sequence). CDR3 length: 14 amino acids. The CDR3 spells CASSLGDSMLEQYF. CDR3 DNA sequence: TGTGCCAGCAGCTTAGGGGACTCGATGCTCGAGCAGTACTTC.

Written as DNA, the CDR3 is TGTGCCAGCAGCTCGAGGGACAGGGCGGGGACAGATACGCAGTATTTT. Protein: CASSSRDRAGTDTQYF. The chain recombines TRBV7-8 with TRBJ2-3; 9 positions match TRBD1. This CDR3 is built from 16 residues. In germline, CDR1 is SGHVS, CDR2 FQNEAQ. V lost 4 bases to trimming and J lost 3 bases; unmatched junction nucleotides: 8.

The gene calls are TRBV4-1 and TRBJ2-1; 9 nucleotides match TRBD2. The V gene end was trimmed by 6 bases and the J gene end by 4 bases; junction bases not matched to a gene: 4. Germline CDR1 MGHRA, CDR2 YSYEKL. The CDR3 consists of 14 residues. The CDR3, as DNA: TGCGCCAGCAGTTCTAGCGGGAAATACAATGAGCAGTTCTTC. It yields the protein CASSSSGKYNEQFF.

This chain links TRBV6-5 with TRBJ2-1, with 8 bases identical to TRBD1. Germline CDR1 is MNHEY and CDR2 is SVGAGI. With V trimmed by 5 bases and J by 6 bases, 3 bases remained unmatched. The CDR3 is made up of 13 amino acids. CDR3 region: CASSNGQGNEQFF. Here the CDR3 DNA reads TGTGCCAGCAGTAATGGACAGGGCAATGAGCAGTTCTTC.

This clone ranks as medium-sized. The chain uses TRBV6-4 and TRBJ2-7, with TRBD1 matching over 10 bases. Trimming at V came to 6 bases and at J to 0 bases, leaving 14 bases not matched to a gene. This CDR3 region has 18 residues. Germline V gene lookup returns CDR1 MRHNA and CDR2 SNTAGT. CDR3: CASRSRRDRGPYSYEQYF. CDR3 bases: TGTGCCAGCAGAAGCCGCCGGGACAGGGGCCCTTACTCCTACGAGCAGTACTTC.